The rows below give T cell receptor beta chains drawn from one sample of a study of technical replicates of blood from a handful of donors. The method was immunoSEQ multiplex PCR; TCRdb's version includes in-frame clones alone and lacks a portion of them. The table has around 97,000 clones, 96% seen once. Sequencing was performed on T cells isolated from PBMCs. Receptor source: a human donor in good health. CDR3s include the opening cysteine and the closing phenylalanine or tryptophan. A D gene is named only where the DNA matches it firmly. Clone size appears in some rows only: once, few, many, or a class for an expanded clone.

CASSPQAGGTDTQYF	TGTGCCAGCAGCCCACAAGCGGGGGGCACAGATACGCAGTATTTT	TRBV7-2	TRBJ2-3	-	TRBD2
CASSMGGGYNEQFF	TGTGCCAGTAGTATGGGGGGTGGGTACAATGAGCAGTTCTTC	TRBV19	TRBJ2-1	-	-
CASSSRDPYEQYF	TGTGCCAGTAGTTCCCGGGATCCCTACGAGCAGTACTTC	TRBV19	TRBJ2-7	-	-
CASSRRGLGYTF	TGTGCCAGCAGTCGTAGGGGGCTTGGCTACACCTTC	TRBV28	TRBJ1-2	-	TRBD1
CASSQVIGGSEQFF	TGTGCCAGCAGCCAAGTTATCGGGGGTAGTGAGCAGTTCTTC	TRBV14	TRBJ2-1	-	-
CASSQVASSYNEQFF	TGCGCCAGCAGCCAAGTAGCGTCTTCCTACAATGAGCAGTTCTTC	TRBV4-3	TRBJ2-1	-	-
CASSLGTSGYYEQYF	TGCGCCAGCAGCTTGGGGACTAGCGGGTATTACGAGCAGTACTTC	TRBV5-1	TRBJ2-7	-	TRBD2
CASSPPGQGTEAFF	TGTGCCAGCTCACCACCGGGACAGGGCACTGAAGCTTTCTTT	TRBV18	TRBJ1-1	-	TRBD1
CASSQVSLDSSTDTQYF	TGTGCCAGCAGCCAAGTTAGCCTAGACTCTAGCACAGATACGCAGTATTTT	TRBV14	TRBJ2-3	-	-
CASSLGTSGRYEQYF	TGTGCCAGCAGCCTCGGGACTAGCGGGAGATACGAGCAGTACTTC	TRBV7-2	TRBJ2-7	-	TRBD2
CASSYWTSGTDTQYF	TGTGCCAGCAGTTACTGGACTAGCGGCACAGATACGCAGTATTTT	TRBV6-5	TRBJ2-3	once	TRBD2
CASWPQGLNNEQFF	TGCGCCAGCTGGCCGCAGGGGCTGAACAATGAGCAGTTCTTC	TRBV5-1	TRBJ2-1	-	-
CASGQSTDTQYF	TGTGCCAGCGGGCAGAGCACAGATACGCAGTATTTT	TRBV27	TRBJ2-3	-	-
CASGRLAGGSYNEQFF	TGTGCCAGTGGTAGACTAGCGGGAGGATCCTACAATGAGCAGTTCTTC	TRBV19	TRBJ2-1	-	TRBD2
CASSQEGWGTEDGYTF	TGCGCCAGCAGCCAAGAAGGGTGGGGCACAGAGGATGGCTACACCTTC	TRBV4-1	TRBJ1-2	-	-
CASSFYPPGVSSGNTIYF	TGTGCCAGCAGCTTTTATCCTCCCGGGGTATCCTCTGGAAACACCATATATTTT	TRBV7-8	TRBJ1-3	once	-
CASRWTSGSTDTQYF	TGTGCCAGCAGATGGACTAGCGGGAGCACAGATACGCAGTATTTT	TRBV6-6	TRBJ2-3	-	TRBD2
CASLDLVRGDTQYF	TGTGCCAGCCTGGACCTGGTAAGGGGAGATACGCAGTATTTT	TRBV2	TRBJ2-3	-	-
CASSVTYEQYF	TGTGCCAGCAGCGTCACCTACGAGCAGTACTTC	TRBV14	TRBJ2-7	-	-
CASSLRQFGYEQYF	TGTGCCAGCAGTTTGCGGCAGTTCGGCTACGAGCAGTACTTC	TRBV27	TRBJ2-7	-	-
CASSWGGPNPGNTIYF	TGTGCCAGCAGTTGGGGGGGACCAAACCCTGGAAACACCATATATTTT	TRBV27	TRBJ1-3	-	-
CASSGSGTSGYNEQFF	TGTGCCAGCAGCGGGAGTGGGACTAGCGGGTACAATGAGCAGTTCTTC	TRBV9	TRBJ2-1	-	TRBD2
CASRTKNTEAFF	TGTGCCAGCAGAACAAAGAACACTGAAGCTTTCTTT	TRBV6-1	TRBJ1-1	-	-
CASSQGFLRGYTF	TGTGCCAGCAGTCAGGGATTTCTGCGTGGCTACACCTTC	TRBV27	TRBJ1-2	-	-
CAISGAGIKSYEQYF	TGTGCCATCAGTGGAGCGGGCATTAAGAGCTACGAGCAGTACTTC	TRBV10-3	TRBJ2-7	-	-
CASSETAATNEKLFF	TGTGCCAGTAGTGAAACAGCGGCAACTAATGAAAAACTGTTTTTT	TRBV19	TRBJ1-4	-	-
CASSREIYSGVREAFF	TGCGCCAGCAGTCGTGAAATTTACAGCGGGGTTCGAGAAGCTTTCTTT	TRBV5-1	TRBJ1-1	few	-
CSAADRLNTEAFF	TGCAGCGCCGCCGACAGGCTGAACACTGAAGCTTTCTTT	TRBV29-1	TRBJ1-1	-	-
CASSVGGSSYEQYF	TGTGCCAGCAGCGTAGGTGGGAGCTCCTACGAGCAGTACTTC	TRBV9	TRBJ2-7	-	-
CASAEGRYNQPQHF	TGTGCCAGCGCGGAGGGACGGTACAATCAGCCCCAGCATTTT	TRBV25-1	TRBJ1-5	-	-
CASSFAGNTEAFF	TGCGCCAGCAGCTTCGCGGGGAACACTGAAGCTTTCTTT	TRBV5-1	TRBJ1-1	-	-
CASSLSTSSSYEQYF	TGTGCCAGCAGTTTAAGTACATCCAGCTCCTACGAGCAGTACTTC	TRBV27	TRBJ2-7	-	-
CASSLAGDTGELFF	TGCGCCAGCAGTTTAGCGGGAGACACCGGGGAGCTGTTTTTT	TRBV10-1	TRBJ2-2	few	TRBD2
CASSPQREYEQYF	TGTGCCAGCAGTCCGCAGCGGGAATACGAGCAGTACTTC	TRBV2	TRBJ2-7	-	TRBD2
CASSLGWTSWDTQYF	TGCGCCAGCAGCTTAGGTTGGACTAGCTGGGATACGCAGTATTTT	TRBV5-1	TRBJ2-3	-	TRBD2
CASSAGGPTEAFF	TGTGCCAGCTCCGCAGGGGGTCCTACTGAAGCTTTCTTT	TRBV18	TRBJ1-1	-	TRBD1
CASSIIAKREQYF	TGTGCCAGTAGTATAATTGCGAAGAGGGAGCAGTACTTC	TRBV19	TRBJ2-7	-	-
CASSLDTNYGYTF	TGTGCCAGCAGCTTGGACACTAACTATGGCTACACCTTC	TRBV9	TRBJ1-2	once	-
CSVERGQGINEQYF	TGCAGCGTTGAGCGCGGCCAGGGGATCAACGAGCAGTACTTC	TRBV29-1	TRBJ2-7	-	-